Shown below are 22 T cell receptor beta chains from a single sample sequenced in a study of T cells in Graves' hyperthyroidism and ophthalmopathy (dated by TCRdb to the late 2010s). Libraries were prepared through multiplex PCR. The data were produced on an Illumina HiSeq 2000. TCR beta CDR3 regions were amplified from RNA transcripts. The first round of RT-PCR for the TCR CDR3 was performed with the HTBI primer set and the Qiagen OneStep RT-PCR kit. TCRdb trimmed public reads at Q25 via fastp, called clones via MiXCR and kept in-frame beta chains. Rows are combined by CDR3 protein, so each entry shows the most common genes and DNA. The sample contains 500,000 to 550,000 distinct CDR3 sequences, about 20% of them found a single time. Of the sample, roughly 44% falls within the top ten clones. The sample was blood. The receptors were gathered from a middle-aged man with Graves' ophthalmopathy.

This chain connects TRBV28 to TRBJ2-1; TRBD2 matches at 9 bases. The CDR3 loop spans 14 amino acids. V lost 2 bases to trimming and J lost 8 bases; unmatched junction nucleotides: 4. Germline lookup yields CDR1 MDHEN and CDR2 SYDVKM. The CDR3 region is CASSLAGGQDEQFF. CDR3 coding DNA: TGTGCCAGCAGTTTAGCGGGGGGGCAGGATGAGCAGTTCTTC.

The gene calls are TRBV20-1 and TRBJ1-1; a possible D gene is TRBD1 (6 bases). CDR1 DFQATT and CDR2 SNEGSKA come from the germline V gene (reference sequence). V gave up 4 bases and J gave up 8 bases, with 23 bases separating them. The CDR3 loop spans 15 amino acids. CDR3 sequence: CSAKEIRDIKNEAFF. The CDR3 DNA sequence: TGCAGTGCTAAAGAGATCCGGGACATAAAGAACGAAGCTTTCTTT.

The V and J genes are TRBV9 and TRBJ2-7, with TRBD2 matching 13 bases. Trimming removed 3 bases from V and 6 bases from J; junction bases left unmatched: 3. Germline assignment: CDR1 SGDLS and CDR2 YYNGEE. This CDR3 contains 14 residues. This CDR3 reads CASSGTSGSVEQYF. The CDR3 DNA reads TGTGCCAGCAGCGGGACTAGCGGGAGCGTCGAGCAGTACTTC.

The V call is TRBV14, the J call TRBJ2-7; possibly TRBD1 for D (6 bases). Germline loops: CDR1 SGHDN, CDR2 FVKESK. The CDR3 spans 14 residues. V lost 2 bases to trimming and J lost 2 bases, with 10 bases between them. CDR3 region: CASSQQDRPYEQYF. The DNA of the CDR3 is TGTGCCAGCAGCCAACAGGACAGACCCTACGAGCAGTACTTC.

Only a few counts were recorded for this clonotype. The V gene is TRBV20-1, the J gene TRBJ2-4, with 8 bases fitting TRBD2. This CDR3 comprises 16 residues. Looked up from germline, CDR1 is DFQATT and CDR2 is SNEGSKA (reference sequence). J gave up 3 bases and V 0 bases, and 7 bases lay outside the gene matches. DNA for the CDR3: TGCAGTGCTAGAGACGCAGCGGGAGCGGACAAAAACATTCAGTACTTC. Residues: CSARDAAGADKNIQYF.

This clonotype turned up a few times. This CDR3 reads CASSQSVAPREKLFF. The CDR3 nucleotides are TGTGCCAGCAGCCAGTCGGTGGCACCTAGGGAAAAACTGTTTTTT. This chain links TRBV3-1 with TRBJ1-4; D remains ambiguous. The V gene lost 3 bases and the J gene lost 8 bases, with 16 bases spanning the gap. The germline V gene has CDR1 LGHDT and CDR2 YNNKEL (reference sequence). This CDR3 is 15 amino acids long.

The chain uses TRBV6-1 and TRBJ1-1; D gene ambiguous. The V gene lost 7 bases and the J gene lost 7 bases, with 16 bases spanning the gap. In germline, CDR1 is MNHNS, CDR2 SASEGT. The CDR3 length is 13 residues. The CDR3 region is CASTPGPYIEAFF. In nucleotides, the CDR3 is TGTGCCAGCACCCCCGGACCGTATATTGAAGCTTTCTTT.

This clonotype appeared many times. The rearrangement joins TRBV15 to TRBJ1-2, with a tentative D call TRBD1 (5 bases). The germline gives CDR1 LNHNV, CDR2 YYDKDF (reference sequence). CDR3 length equals 13 residues. V was cut by 0 bases and J by 8 bases, with 10 bases left in between. The CDR3 loop is CATSRDVGGGYTF. The DNA for the CDR3 is TGTGCCACCAGCAGAGACGTCGGGGGAGGCTACACCTTC.

This clonotype has a count of ten or more. The V gene is TRBV30, the J gene TRBJ2-5; 15 positions match TRBD2. The V gene's germline CDR1 is GTSNPN and CDR2 SVGIG (reference sequence). V lost 3 bases to trimming and J lost 4 bases; unmatched junction nucleotides: 3. This CDR3 spans 15 amino acids. The CDR3, as DNA: TGTGCCTGGAGCCCGGGACTAGCGGGGGGAGAGACCCAGTACTTC. Protein: CAWSPGLAGGETQYF.

A note on this clonotype: With a much larger clone just one base away, this may be a read error. The rearrangement uses TRBV20-1 and TRBJ2-7; D not resolved. The CDR3 loop spans 17 amino acids. Germline CDR1 is DFQATT and CDR2 is SNEGSKA (reference sequence). Trimming took off 0 bases at V and 0 bases at J, with 18 bases between the two ends. The CDR3, as DNA: TGCAGTGCTAGAGATGGTACCTCTCCGTGGACCTCCTACGAGCAGTACTTC. It yields the protein CSARDGTSPWTSYEQYF.

Many counts were recorded for this clonotype. The gene calls are TRBV2 and TRBJ1-1; D gene ambiguous. CDR3 size: 14 residues. The ends were cut back, 6 bases at V and 0 bases at J, with 11 bases in the middle. Per the germline V gene, CDR1 is SNHLY and CDR2 is FYNNEI. Written as DNA, the CDR3 is TGTGCCAGCAGGAGGAGGGTTCTGAACACTGAAGCTTTCTTT. The encoded protein is CASRRRVLNTEAFF.

This clonotype was counted ten times or more. The chain is built from TRBV2 and TRBJ2-3; D remains unclear. Trimming pared 6 bases from V and 6 bases from J, leaving 13 bases between. Germline CDR1 is SNHLY and CDR2 is FYNNEI. The CDR3 is 13 amino acids. The CDR3 nucleotides read TGTGCCAGCAGAAACGCGCCAGCGGATACGCAGTATTTT. Residues: CASRNAPADTQYF.

This clonotype showed up just a few times. The junction departs from germline at one end; a sequencing error may be responsible. The J gene is TRBJ2-3, the V gene TRBV7-2; 16 positions match TRBD2. Germline V lookup: CDR1 SGHTA, CDR2 FQGNSA. The CDR3 spans 19 residues. CDR3 region: CAGSATGTSGRGGPDTQYF. For the CDR3, the DNA is TGTGCCGGCAGTGCAACCGGGACTAGCGGGAGGGGGGGCCCAGATACGCAGTATTTT.

This clonotype was detected a few times. The gene calls are TRBV20-1 and TRBJ2-2; 9 nucleotides agree with TRBD2. J was trimmed by 5 bases and V by 3 bases; bases with no gene match: 16. The germline CDR1 and CDR2 sequences are DFQATT and SNEGSKA (reference sequence). The CDR3 has 18 residues. The CDR3 sequence is CSARRSLLAGGWTGELFF. The CDR3 bases are TGCAGTGCTAGGAGGTCGTTACTAGCGGGCGGCTGGACCGGGGAGCTGTTTTTT.

This clonotype came up many times. The rearrangement links TRBV20-1 to TRBJ1-2; D is unclear. V dropped 0 bases and J dropped 2 bases, with 10 bases sitting between them. The germline gives CDR1 DFQATT, CDR2 SNEGSKA (reference sequence). The CDR3 consists of 14 residues. This CDR3 is CSARDPTVNYGYTF. The CDR3 DNA sequence: TGCAGTGCTAGAGATCCAACAGTCAACTATGGCTACACCTTC.

This clonotype showed up many times. The chain couples TRBV7-2 to TRBJ2-7, with 11 bases aligning to TRBD2. The V gene end was trimmed by 4 bases and the J gene end by 8 bases; junction bases not matched to a gene: 16. The CDR3 totals 17 residues. CDR1 is SGHTA and CDR2 is FQGNSA in the germline V gene. CDR3 bases: TGTGCCAGCAGCTCTGGAGGTGGGCTAGCGGGAGGTAGTCAGCAGTACTTC. Its translation is CASSSGGGLAGGSQQYF.

This clonotype was picked up many times. This chain uses TRBV28 with TRBJ1-5; D may be TRBD1 (6 bases). This CDR3 comprises 15 residues. V shed 1 base and J shed 0 bases, with 7 bases lying between them. Germline CDR1 MDHEN, CDR2 SYDVKM. This chain's CDR3 is CASSLYRDSNQPQHF. CDR3 sequence (DNA): TGTGCCAGCAGTTTATACAGGGATAGCAATCAGCCCCAGCATTTT.

This clonotype appeared a few times. V and J are TRBV12-3 or TRBV12-4 and TRBJ2-3, with 12 bases matching TRBD2. With V trimmed by 6 bases and J by 0 bases, 7 bases remained unmatched. The CDR3 covers 17 residues. DNA of the CDR3: TGTGCCAGCAGCAGACTAGCGGGGGCCCCTAGCACAGATACGCAGTATTTT. Protein product: CASSRLAGAPSTDTQYF.

This clonotype turned up a few times. The rearrangement links TRBV5-1 to TRBJ2-2; 7 bases fit TRBD1. The germline CDR1 and CDR2 sequences are SGHRS and YFSETQ. The CDR3 spans 14 residues. V shed 4 bases and J 4 bases; nucleotides not matched to a gene: 4. The CDR3 reads CASSIDRVTGELFF. CDR3 nucleotides: TGCGCCAGCAGCATAGACAGGGTCACCGGGGAGCTGTTTTTT.

The V call is TRBV30, the J call TRBJ1-2, with TRBD1 identical over 8 bases. After removal of 4 bases from V and 8 bases from J, the junction contained 9 bases not matched to a gene. The CDR3 runs 13 residues. CDR1 is GTSNPN, CDR2 SVGIG, per germline (reference sequence). The CDR3 nucleotides are TGTGCCTGGAACCGTCCCGGGACAGGCGGCTACACCTTC. It translates to CAWNRPGTGGYTF.

In its sample, this clonotype was seen once. Sequence at one end of the junction differs from germline and may be a read error. The chain couples TRBV7-9 to TRBJ2-3, with 12 bases that match TRBD2. This CDR3 contains 16 residues. CDR1 is SEHNR, CDR2 FQNEAQ, per germline (reference sequence). CDR3 nucleotide sequence: TGTGCCAGCAGCTTAGGGCGGACTAGCGGGGCAGATGCGCAGTATTTT. It codes for CASSLGRTSGADAQYF.

This clonotype has just a few counts. This chain joins TRBV25-1 and TRBJ2-3; D is undetermined. Germline V lookup: CDR1 MGHDK, CDR2 SYGVNS. The CDR3 covers 11 residues. Between the trimmed V and J ends, which lost 3 bases and 9 bases, there was a span of 7 bases. CDR3 region: CASSDWQTQYF. CDR3 bases: TGTGCCAGCAGTGATTGGCAAACGCAGTATTTT.